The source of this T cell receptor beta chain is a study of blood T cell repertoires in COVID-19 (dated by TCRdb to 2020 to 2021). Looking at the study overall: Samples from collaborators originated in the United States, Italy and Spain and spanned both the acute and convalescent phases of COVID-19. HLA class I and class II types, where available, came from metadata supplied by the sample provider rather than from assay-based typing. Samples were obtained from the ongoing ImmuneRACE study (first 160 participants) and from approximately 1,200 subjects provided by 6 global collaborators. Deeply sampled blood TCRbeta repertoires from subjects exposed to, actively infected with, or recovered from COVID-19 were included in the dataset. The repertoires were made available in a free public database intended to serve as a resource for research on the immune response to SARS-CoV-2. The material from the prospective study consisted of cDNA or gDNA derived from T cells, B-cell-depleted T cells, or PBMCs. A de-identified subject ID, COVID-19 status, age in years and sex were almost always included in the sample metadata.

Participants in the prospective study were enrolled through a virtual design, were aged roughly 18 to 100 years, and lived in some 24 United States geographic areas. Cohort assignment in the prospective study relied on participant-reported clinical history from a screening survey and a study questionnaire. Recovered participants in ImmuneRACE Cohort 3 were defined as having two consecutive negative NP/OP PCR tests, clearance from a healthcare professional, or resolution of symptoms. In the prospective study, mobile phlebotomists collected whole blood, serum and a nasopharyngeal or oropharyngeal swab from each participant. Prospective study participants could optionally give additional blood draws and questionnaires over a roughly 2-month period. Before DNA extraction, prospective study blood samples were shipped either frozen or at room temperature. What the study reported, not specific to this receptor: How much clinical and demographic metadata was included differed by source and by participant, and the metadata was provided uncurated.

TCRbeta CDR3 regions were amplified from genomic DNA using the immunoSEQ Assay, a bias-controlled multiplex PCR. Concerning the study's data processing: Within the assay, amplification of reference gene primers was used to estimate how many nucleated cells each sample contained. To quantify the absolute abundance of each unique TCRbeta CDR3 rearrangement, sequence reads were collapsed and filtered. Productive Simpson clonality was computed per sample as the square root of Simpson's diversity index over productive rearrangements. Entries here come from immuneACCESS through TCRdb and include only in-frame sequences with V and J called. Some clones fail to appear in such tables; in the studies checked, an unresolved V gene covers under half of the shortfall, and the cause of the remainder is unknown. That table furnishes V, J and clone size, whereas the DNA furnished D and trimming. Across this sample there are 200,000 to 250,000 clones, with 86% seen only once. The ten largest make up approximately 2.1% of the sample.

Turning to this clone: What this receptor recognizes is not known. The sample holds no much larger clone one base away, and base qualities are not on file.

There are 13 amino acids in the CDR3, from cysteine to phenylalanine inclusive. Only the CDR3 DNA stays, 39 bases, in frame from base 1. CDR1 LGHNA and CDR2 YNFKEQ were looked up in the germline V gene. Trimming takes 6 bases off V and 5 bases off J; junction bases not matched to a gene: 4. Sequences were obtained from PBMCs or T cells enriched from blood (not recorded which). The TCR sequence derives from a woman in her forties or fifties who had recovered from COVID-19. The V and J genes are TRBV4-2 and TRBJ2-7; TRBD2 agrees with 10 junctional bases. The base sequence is TGTGCCAGCAGAGGGACTAGCGTTCACGAGCAGTACTTC. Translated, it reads CASRGTSVHEQYF.